This TCR beta chain was documented in a study of blood T cell repertoires in COVID-19. Study summary: Specimens from acute and convalescent COVID-19 originated in the United States, Italy and Spain.

The assay was immunoSEQ multiplex PCR, and TCRdb's table has in-frame clones only and misses some. The sample has about 220,000 clones, roughly 84% seen once. The length of the CDR3 is 16 residues. Germline V CDR1 and CDR2: SGDLS, YYNGEE. V was pared by 0 bases and J by 3 bases, with 8 bases of the junction left unmatched. What was sequenced was peripheral blood. The receptor was isolated from a woman aged 25 to 45 who had recovered from COVID-19. This chain uses TRBV9 with TRBJ2-7; 8 bases agree with TRBD1. CDR3: CASSVAPGQEFYEQYF. CDR3 nucleotides: TGTGCCAGCAGCGTAGCGCCGGGACAGGAGTTCTACGAGCAGTACTTC.